This TCR beta chain appears in the sequencing data of a study of blood T cell repertoires in COVID-19. Participants had their cohort set by participant-reported clinical history. The data were produced by immunoSEQ multiplex PCR, yet TCRdb's version contains in-frame clones alone and is incomplete. The sample yields 120,000 to 150,000 clones, 85% seen once. CDR3 length: 14 amino acids. From germline, CDR1 is MGHDK and CDR2 SYGVNS. V shed 2 bases and J 5 bases; nucleotides not matched to a gene: 4. This chain connects TRBV25-1 to TRBJ1-1; 8 nucleotides line up with TRBD1. The sequence was collected from a woman aged 40 to 50 who had recovered from COVID-19. Sequencing was carried out using PBMCs or T cells enriched from blood (not recorded which). CDR3 residues: CASSEQGAWTEAFF. CDR3 in DNA: TGTGCCAGCAGTGAACAGGGGGCATGGACTGAAGCTTTCTTT.